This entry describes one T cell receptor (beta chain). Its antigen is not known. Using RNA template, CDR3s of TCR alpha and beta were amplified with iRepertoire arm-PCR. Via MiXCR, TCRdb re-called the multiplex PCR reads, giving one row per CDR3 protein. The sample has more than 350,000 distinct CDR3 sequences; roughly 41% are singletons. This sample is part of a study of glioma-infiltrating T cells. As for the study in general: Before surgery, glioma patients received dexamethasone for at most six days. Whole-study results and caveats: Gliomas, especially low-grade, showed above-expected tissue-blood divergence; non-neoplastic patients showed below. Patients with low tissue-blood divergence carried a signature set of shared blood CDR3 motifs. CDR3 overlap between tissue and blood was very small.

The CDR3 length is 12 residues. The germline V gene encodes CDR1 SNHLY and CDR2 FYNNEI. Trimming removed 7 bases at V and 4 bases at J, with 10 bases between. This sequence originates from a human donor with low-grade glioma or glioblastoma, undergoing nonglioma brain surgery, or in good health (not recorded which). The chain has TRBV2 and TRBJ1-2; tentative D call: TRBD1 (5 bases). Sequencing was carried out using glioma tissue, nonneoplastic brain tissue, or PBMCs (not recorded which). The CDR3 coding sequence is TGTGCCAGCACGGGGGATCGCTATGGCTACACCTTC. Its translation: CASTGDRYGYTF.